This TCR beta chain appears in the sequencing data of a study of T-cell reconstitution after alpha-beta-depleted transplantation in children. Study-level points and caveats: The origin of alpha-beta T cells about two months after transplant was reportedly several hundred expanded graft clones. Once a year had passed after transplant, T-cell counts and diversity came mostly from newly produced T cells. TCRbeta diversity was high at day 60 in some patients (a result of surviving recipient T cells and thymic progenitors).

It was with unique molecular identifiers that the TCRbeta library was prepared. A single record per CDR3 protein comes from TCRdb applying MiXCR to the PCR reads. The profile shows about 580,000 distinct CDR3 sequences, roughly 23% of them singletons. This CDR3 is 14 amino acids long. The germline gives CDR1 SQVTM, CDR2 ANQGSEA. The ends were cut back, 1 base at V and 4 bases at J, with 11 bases in the middle. This clonotype was seen at least ten times. The antigen is not known. Source: PBMCs, mostly from graft donor cells, taken 360 days after TCRalphabeta/CD19-depleted stem cell transplant. The chain combines TRBV29-1 with TRBJ2-1, with D perhaps matching TRBD2 (5 bases). The clonotype was recovered from a boy younger than two who had a stem cell transplant for acute myeloid leukemia, so the T cells may come from the graft donor. The CDR3 DNA reads as TGCAGCGTTGAAGGAGGGTTCCCGTACAATGAGCAGTTCTTC. It encodes CSVEGGFPYNEQFF.